Below, 5 T cell receptor beta chains from the same sample are listed, as sequenced in a study of regulatory T cells in long-lasting Graves disease. Relying on iRepertoire HTBI primers and Arm-PCR of CDR3 regions, the team built TCR beta libraries. TCRdb re-analysed the multiplex PCR reads in MiXCR, keeping a single row per CDR3 protein. The sample consists of about 620,000 distinct CDR3 sequences, 16% of them appearing once. Time point: newly diagnosed GD, antithyroid drugs for less than 3 months. The TCR library was made from RNA that had been extracted from PBMCs in TRIzol. A further study also used this sample, focusing on T cells in Graves' hyperthyroidism and ophthalmopathy.

The sample was peripheral blood mononuclear cells (PBMCs), taken at new diagnosis, from a patient treated with antithyroid drugs. The receptors shown here come from a woman aged 25 to 39 with Graves disease.

This clonotype was seen at least ten times. This chain uses TRBV12-3 or TRBV12-4 with TRBJ2-3, with 13 bases lining up with TRBD2. This CDR3 comprises 15 residues. V was clipped by 6 bases and J by 6 bases; unmatched bases: 6. This CDR3 reads CASSRTSGSLDTQYF. CDR3 DNA: TGTGCCAGCAGCCGGACTAGCGGGAGTCTGGATACGCAGTATTTT.

In its sample, this clonotype was seen many times. The gene calls are TRBV6-1 and TRBJ2-7; 12 bases are a match to TRBD1. This CDR3 is 16 amino acids long. V lost 6 bases and J lost 2; bases outside the gene matches: 8. Per the germline V gene, CDR1 is MNHNS and CDR2 is SASEGT. The CDR3: CASRSTGTGGTYEQYF. The DNA of the CDR3 is TGTGCCAGCAGGTCGACCGGGACAGGGGGCACCTACGAGCAGTACTTC.

This clonotype was picked up many times. The chain combines TRBV30 with TRBJ1-2; the D gene is possibly TRBD1 (5 bases). The CDR3 runs to 11 residues. CDR1 and CDR2 from the germline V gene are GTSNPN and SVGIG (reference sequence). V gave up 8 bases and J gave up 8 bases, with 15 bases separating them. In DNA form, the CDR3 reads TGTGCCACGGAGGGGCTCAGGGGCTACACCTTC. Encoded protein: CATEGLRGYTF.

The CDR3 region has the DNA TGTGCCAGCAGTGAATCAGGAGGGGGCGAGTACTTC. Protein product: CASSESGGGEYF. This rearrangement joins TRBV2 to TRBJ2-5, with a possible D match to TRBD1 (7 bases). The germline V and J ends were trimmed by 2 bases and 12 bases, with 13 bases remaining between them. The CDR3 runs 12 residues. Germline V CDR1 and CDR2: SNHLY, FYNNEI.

V usage is TRBV28 and J usage is TRBJ1-5; TRBD1 is a possible D gene (5 bases). The CDR3 loop spans 15 amino acids. V was trimmed by 8 bases and J by 3 bases, leaving 17 bases between them. The germline gives CDR1 MDHEN, CDR2 SYDVKM. In DNA form, the CDR3 reads TGTGCCAGCGGCAGGGACTCGTCGGTCAATCAGCCCCAGCATTTT. This encodes CASGRDSSVNQPQHF.